The 19 T cell receptor beta chains given below trace back to one sample, sequenced in a study of blood T cells in healthy people across ages. Next came a second PCR, run for about 7 to 12 cycles, which used a sample-barcoded 5' primer along with a J-beta primer mix. TCRdb analysed the 5' RACE reads with MiXCR anew, one entry per CDR3 protein. The sample shows around 1,800,000 distinct CDR3 sequences, roughly 43% of them seen only once. Sequenced sample: blood. The receptors originated from a human donor in good health.

This clonotype came up a few times. The CDR3 region is CASSEGLGGYTF. The CDR3 coding sequence is TGTGCCAGCAGCGAGGGGCTTGGTGGCTACACCTTC. The chain carries TRBV14 and TRBJ1-2, with a tentative D call TRBD1 (5 bases). V was clipped by 5 bases and J by 7 bases, with 11 bases between them. Germline values: CDR1 SGHDN, CDR2 FVKESK. The CDR3 is 12 amino acids.

The J gene is TRBJ2-2, the V gene TRBV29-1, with 10 bases identical to TRBD2. CDR3 length equals 15 residues. Germline trimming cut 6 bases from V and 5 bases from J; bases unmatched to any gene: 9. The germline CDR1 and CDR2 sequences are SQVTM and ANQGSEA. The chain's CDR3 is CSVGLADRPTGELFF. CDR3 coding DNA: TGCAGCGTCGGACTAGCGGATCGACCAACCGGGGAGCTGTTTTTT.

As concerns this clonotype: A read error may be the cause here, since a much bigger clone is one base away. V gene TRBV12-3 or TRBV12-4 combines with J gene TRBJ1-5; D is undetermined. This CDR3 spans 12 amino acids. V shed 2 bases and J shed 6 bases, with 5 bases lying between them. CDR3: CASSLWSQPQHF. CDR3 sequence (DNA): TGTGCCAGCAGTTTATGGAGTCAGCCCCAGCATTTT.

This clonotype has ten or more counts. The chain is built from TRBV12-3 or TRBV12-4 and TRBJ2-7; unclear D gene. This CDR3 comprises 13 residues. Trimming took off 5 bases at V and 4 bases at J, with 12 bases between the two ends. In DNA, the CDR3 is TGTGCCAGCAGTCCGCCCTCAAGATACGAGCAGTACTTC. It specifies CASSPPSRYEQYF.

A few counts support this clonotype. This chain uses TRBV2 with TRBJ2-4; D remains unclear. The end of the DNA is better explained by TRBJ2-7, so the J call may be wrong. This CDR3 is built from 17 residues. Looked up from germline, CDR1 is SNHLY and CDR2 is FYNNEI. CDR3: CASRPRRQSSQIYEQYF. The CDR3 coding sequence is TGTGCCAGCAGACCCAGACGGCAATCATCCCAAATTTACGAGCAGTACTTC.

This clonotype was counted only a few times. V usage is TRBV4-3 and J usage is TRBJ2-1; D uncertain. V lost 1 base and J lost 7, with 17 bases in between. The CDR3 is 16 residues long. Germline-derived CDR1 and CDR2 are LGHNA and YSLEER. CDR3 nucleotides: TGCGCCAGCAGCCAAGCTTTAGCACGCTACGGAAATGAGCAGTTCTTC. It yields the protein CASSQALARYGNEQFF.

This clonotype was detected only a few times. The V gene is TRBV4-2, the J gene TRBJ2-1; the D gene is possibly TRBD1 (6 bases). V was pared by 0 bases and J by 7 bases, with 13 bases between. Germline V gives CDR1 LGHNA, CDR2 YNFKEQ. This CDR3 spans 15 amino acids. The CDR3 loop reads CASSQDRGPGNEQFF. CDR3 bases: TGTGCCAGCAGCCAAGACAGGGGCCCCGGTAATGAGCAGTTCTTC.

The chain carries TRBV7-9 and TRBJ2-1, with TRBD1 matching 8 bases. Looked up from germline, CDR1 is SEHNR and CDR2 is FQNEAQ (reference sequence). The trim removed 4 bases at V and 7 bases at J, leaving 6 bases unmatched. This CDR3 comprises 14 residues. The CDR3 DNA sequence: TGTGCCAGCAGCTCCTGGACAGGGCTAAATGAGCAGTTCTTC. Amino acids: CASSSWTGLNEQFF.

This clonotype has more than one count but fewer than ten. The chain is built from TRBV7-9 and TRBJ2-3; 10 bases are a match to TRBD2. Germline loops: CDR1 SEHNR, CDR2 FQNEAQ (reference sequence). The CDR3 consists of 18 residues. J was trimmed by 0 bases and V by 5 bases; bases with no gene match: 11. The CDR3 loop reads CASSPLQRGGPSTDTQYF. The CDR3 region has the DNA TGTGCCAGCAGCCCCCTCCAGCGGGGGGGGCCTAGCACAGATACGCAGTATTTT.

This rearrangement joins TRBV10-3 to TRBJ1-5; 7 bases fit TRBD1. Germline V CDR1 and CDR2: ENHRY, SYGVKD. Losses at the gene ends were 11 bases for V and 7 bases for J; bases not matched to a gene: 14. This CDR3 region has 14 residues. The CDR3 region has the DNA TGTGCCTCCCATAGTCAGGGGGATAGGCAGCCCCAGCATTTT. The encoded protein is CASHSQGDRQPQHF.

In its sample, this clonotype was seen a few times. This chain uses TRBV7-9 with TRBJ2-7; tentatively, D is TRBD1 (6 bases). Trimming took off 6 bases at V and 2 bases at J, with 17 bases between the two ends. The CDR3 totals 15 residues. Germline V gene sequence: CDR1 SEHNR, CDR2 FQNEAQ (reference sequence). The CDR3, as DNA: TGTGCCAGCAGTCCTCTGGCGACAGGTCCCTACGAGCAGTACTTC. It yields the protein CASSPLATGPYEQYF. The full variable domain, rest sourced from reference TRBV7-9 and TRBJ2-7, is DTGVSQNPRHKITKRGQNVTFRCDPISEHNRLYWYRQTLGQGPEFLTYFQNEAQLEKSRLLSDRFSAERPKGSFSTLEIQRTEQGDSAMYLCASSPLATGPYEQYFGPGTRLTVT.

This clonotype was picked up a small number of times. The chain uses TRBV12-3 or TRBV12-4 and TRBJ1-4; TRBD1 matches 11 bases. With 6 bases clipped from V and 4 bases from J, the junction kept 4 bases outside the gene matches. This CDR3 spans 15 amino acids. DNA for the CDR3: TGTGCCAGCAGCCGCGGGACAGGGGGTAATGAAAAACTGTTTTTT. Translation: CASSRGTGGNEKLFF.

The chain carries TRBV5-1 and TRBJ1-1; D is possibly TRBD1 (6 bases). The V and J ends lost 2 bases and 4 bases respectively, with 9 bases between them. CDR1 is SGHRS and CDR2 is YFSETQ in the germline V gene. The CDR3 runs to 13 residues. CDR3 protein: CASSFGQSTEAFF. As DNA, the CDR3 is TGCGCCAGCAGCTTCGGACAGAGCACTGAAGCTTTCTTT.

This clonotype was detected a few times. The chain employs TRBV20-1 and TRBJ2-3, with 14 positions matching TRBD2. Germline V gene sequence: CDR1 DFQATT, CDR2 SNEGSKA (reference sequence). This CDR3 is 16 amino acids long. V trimming: 5 bases; J trimming: 1 base; junction bases outside the gene matches: 5. The CDR3 DNA sequence: TGCAGTGCTCAGTCGGGACTAGCGGGGGGCACAGATACGCAGTATTTT. This codes for CSAQSGLAGGTDTQYF.

The chain is built from TRBV20-1 and TRBJ1-2; D not certain. Germline V CDR1 and CDR2: DFQATT, SNEGSKA (reference sequence). V was trimmed by 2 bases and J by 5 bases, leaving 15 bases between them. The CDR3 spans 14 residues. CDR3 protein: CSARSRSDPYGYTF. The CDR3 nucleotides are TGCAGTGCTAGATCAAGGAGCGACCCTTATGGCTACACCTTC.

The chain couples TRBV7-2 to TRBJ1-5, with D perhaps TRBD1 (6 bases). The CDR3 covers 16 residues. V shed 1 base and J shed 1 base, with 11 bases lying between them. CDR1 is SGHTA, CDR2 FQGNSA, per germline. Written as DNA, the CDR3 is TGTGCCAGCAGCTTAGTCGGGGGCCCGAGCAATCAGCCCCAGCATTTT. This translates into CASSLVGGPSNQPQHF.

This clonotype appeared a few times. The chain uses TRBV7-2 and TRBJ1-4; unclear D gene. Germline-derived CDR1 and CDR2 are SGHTA and FQGNSA. V lost 0 bases and J 7 bases, leaving 12 bases between the germline ends. The CDR3 spans 15 residues. The chain's CDR3 is CASSLAPVDREKLFF. The DNA of the CDR3 is TGTGCCAGCAGCTTAGCGCCAGTAGACCGTGAAAAACTGTTTTTT.

This CDR3 is CAIRTGGSGNTIYF. CDR3 bases: TGTGCCATCAGGACAGGAGGCTCTGGAAACACCATATATTTT. This chain joins TRBV10-3 and TRBJ1-3; possibly TRBD1 for D (6 bases). Germline V gene data show CDR1 as ENHRY and CDR2 as SYGVKD. V was clipped by 6 bases and J by 0 bases, with 9 bases between them. This CDR3 is built from 14 residues.

In its sample, this clonotype was seen a few times. The chain combines TRBV24-1 with TRBJ1-4; D is undetermined. Gene TRBJ2-2 matches the end of the DNA better, so the J call may be wrong. CDR1 and CDR2 (germline): KGHDR, SFDVKD. This CDR3 is 15 amino acids long. In DNA, the CDR3 is TGTGCCACCAGAGAAGGGAACACCGTCACCGGGGAGCTGTTTTTT. This codes for CATREGNTVTGELFF.